The clone carrying this T cell receptor (beta chain) has a single count. Germline CDR1 is SQVTM and CDR2 is ANQGSEA. Between the trimmed V and J ends, which lost 4 bases and 8 bases, there was a span of 20 bases. The CDR3 extends over 14 amino acids. These data come from a study of control samples from healthy donors and cancer patients. The method was immunoSEQ multiplex PCR; TCRdb's version includes in-frame clones alone and lacks a portion of them. Among about 130,000 clones listed, approximately 90% were seen once. Sequences were obtained from blood. V usage is TRBV29-1 and J usage is TRBJ1-2, with D maybe TRBD1 (5 bases). The clonotype originates from a man between 18 and 29 years old in good health. CDR3 residues: CSVGGGVVARGYTF. CDR3 nucleotides: TGCAGCGTTGGGGGGGGAGTAGTTGCGAGAGGCTACACCTTC.